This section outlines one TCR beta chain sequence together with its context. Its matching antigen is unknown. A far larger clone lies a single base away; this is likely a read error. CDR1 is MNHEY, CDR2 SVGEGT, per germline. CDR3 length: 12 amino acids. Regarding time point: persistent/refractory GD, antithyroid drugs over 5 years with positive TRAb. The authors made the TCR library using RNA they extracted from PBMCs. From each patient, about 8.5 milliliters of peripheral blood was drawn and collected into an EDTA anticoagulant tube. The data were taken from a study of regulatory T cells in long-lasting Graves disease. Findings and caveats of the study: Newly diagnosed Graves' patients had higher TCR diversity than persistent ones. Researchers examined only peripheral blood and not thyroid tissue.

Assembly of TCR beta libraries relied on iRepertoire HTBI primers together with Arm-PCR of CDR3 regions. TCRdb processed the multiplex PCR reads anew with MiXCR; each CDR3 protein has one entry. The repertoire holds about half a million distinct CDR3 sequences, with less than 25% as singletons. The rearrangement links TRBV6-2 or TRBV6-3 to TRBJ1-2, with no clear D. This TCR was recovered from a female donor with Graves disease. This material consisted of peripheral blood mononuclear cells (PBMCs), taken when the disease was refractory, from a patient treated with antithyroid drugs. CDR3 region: CATADPNCGYTF. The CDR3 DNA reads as TGTGCCACGGCCGATCCGAACTGTGGCTACACCTTC.